Here is one T cell receptor beta chain with its context. The sample comes from a study of blood T cell repertoires in COVID-19. Sequencing used immunoSEQ multiplex PCR; TCRdb keeps in-frame clones, though not all of them. The sample gives fewer than 30,000 clones, more than 85% of which show up once; about 0.8% is in the top ten. V was clipped by 1 base and J by 0 bases, with 4 bases between them. The germline CDR1 and CDR2 sequences are SGHTA and FQGNSA. This CDR3 is 15 amino acids long. The clonotype comes from a woman in her 70s with COVID-19, enrolled during active disease. The sequencing sample was made of peripheral blood. This rearrangement joins TRBV7-2 to TRBJ2-6; D remains ambiguous. The CDR3, as DNA: TGTGCCAGCAGCTTAGGGCTCTCTGGGGCCAACGTCCTGACTTTC. This encodes CASSLGLSGANVLTF. The full variable domain, its missing parts supplied by reference TRBV7-2 and TRBJ2-6, is GAGVSQSPSNKVTEKGKDVELRCDPISGHTALYWYRQSLGQGLEFLIYFQGNSAPDKSGLPSDRFSAERTGGSVSTLTIQRTQQEDSAVYLCASSLGLSGANVLTFGAGSRLTVL.